The entry below describes one T cell receptor beta chain. The antigen is unknown. This entry comes from a study of beta chain features in type 1 diabetes. General study points: Among type 1 diabetes patients, VDJ junctions had fewer insertions and more deletions.

Sequenced material consisted of expressed TCRB transcripts (all of the isolated RNA was reverse transcribed). Data came from immunoSEQ multiplex PCR; TCRdb stores just in-frame clones and leaves some out. The sample has over 700,000 clones; roughly 15% are singletons. CDR3 length: 14 amino acids. CDR1 LGHNA and CDR2 YSLEER come from the germline V gene. V was trimmed by 0 bases and J by 8 bases, leaving 11 bases between them. Sequencing was carried out using naive CD4+ T cells from blood. The origin of this receptor is a young woman in good health. The V gene is TRBV4-3, the J gene TRBJ2-4; D unresolved. CDR3 sequence reads: CASSQDLRLDIQYF. Here the CDR3 DNA reads TGCGCCAGCAGCCAAGATCTAAGGTTGGACATTCAGTACTTC.